This T cell receptor beta chain emerged from a study of cytomegalovirus exposure and HLA in healthy donors (dated by TCRdb to the late 2010s). In terms of the full investigation: In an earlier analysis of 587 of the donors, approximately 300 Gb of sequence data and some 100 million unique TCR beta sequences from roughly 180 million T cells were reported. Approximately 330 gigabases of sequencing data and tens of millions of unique TCR sequences made up an early release that covered 500 to 650 HLA-typed donors. Among the roughly 390 genotyped donors, around 81% belonged to the genetic ancestry cluster associated with self-reported Caucasian donors. The study aimed to test whether signatures of past pathogen exposure could be identified by cataloging public T cell receptors. Using immunosequencing, the study profiled T cell repertoires from around 680 subjects and related those repertoires to cytomegalovirus serostatus. Along with the approximately 700-subject first cohort, a separate validation cohort of more than 90 different subjects was used. To predict cytomegalovirus infection status, the study combined high-throughput TCR immunosequencing, statistical association of individual TCRs with disease status, and machine learning. A later analysis re-analyzed previously published TCR beta repertoires from roughly 630 donors and added high-resolution HLA genotyping to study TCR occurrence patterns. Rather than drawing on any new phenotypic data, the later analysis identified candidate immune exposures from TCR beta sequences and the way those sequences occurred across donors. In an earlier analysis of around 540 of the donors, high-throughput TCR beta sequencing was used to judge whether each TCR beta V gene segment behaved as functional or pseudogenic. Alongside the repertoire data, information on donor age, sex, ethnicity and CMV serostatus was compiled. Genome-wide SNP genotypes for about 65% of the roughly 670 donors were used in a later genetic analysis, which treated that subset as a discovery cohort. All discovery cohort repertoires had been generated using a single sequencing platform. HLA typing included class I and class II loci at four-digit resolution. Typing coverage varied by locus: roughly 629-640 donors for A, B, C, DRB1 and DQB1; some 520 for DQA1; some 610 for DPA1; roughly 450 for DPB1. About 5 DR-DQ haplotypes were handled as single units for association and clustering, since linkage in the cohort was strong. Among around 400 genotyped donors of the cohort, an average of around 250,000 unique TCR beta nucleotide sequences was sequenced per donor, of which about 19% were non-productive.

The CDR3 goes from the cysteine to the phenylalanine over 14 residues. The kept DNA is CDR3 alone, 42 bases in frame from the first base. V is clipped by 5 bases and J by 11 bases, and the sequence between their germline boundaries is 21 bases long. In the germline V gene (reference sequence), CDR1 corresponds to PRHDT and CDR2 to FYEKMQ. General conclusions and limits of the study: Most TCR sequences were observed very rarely across donors, whereas some public TCRs were present in many individuals. When HLA alleles, especially DR and DQ, strongly co-occurred, attributing TCR associations to individual alleles was difficult. In a later analysis, HLA-associated TCR beta chains showed more clonal expansion and lower generation probabilities than non-associated chains that were equally common. The 87-base-pair reads could not distinguish some IMGT-functional V segments, including TRBV6-2 and TRBV6-3, so those segments were excluded. Broadly in line with IMGT annotations, most TCR beta V segments showed up in productive rearrangements about 90% or about 30% of the time in an earlier analysis of around 550 of the donors. The presence/absence analyses assumed that sequencing depth was roughly uniform across donors, and that assumption may not be true. Most CMV-associated TCR beta chains appeared to be HLA-restricted in a later analysis, and the HLA associations seemed to be driven largely by CMV exposure. In the study, around 160 TCR beta chains were listed as associated with cytomegalovirus. The cohort was sequenced for TCR beta chains only, and without alpha or paired-chain data the features that could be detected were limited. In a later genetic analysis, a missense DCLRE1C variant was associated with V-gene and J-gene trimming of TCR beta chains, and the association was replicated in an independent cohort. The authors suggested that the approach could potentially be extended to other disease states and immunological phenotypes. A further reported finding was that TCR beta sequences accurately predicted the HLA-A and HLA-B alleles for most subjects in the first cohort. Linkage disequilibrium might explain the correlated functional status among segregating V segments, but an unknown experimental factor could not be ruled out. The classifier was reported to diagnose cytomegalovirus status with high specificity and sensitivity in both the original cohort and the validation cohort. Several of the top co-occurrence clusters appeared to be linked to parvovirus B19, influenza, CMV and Epstein-Barr virus, according to a later analysis. The only immune exposure information available for the cohort was CMV serostatus. Because counts were too low, roughly 18 rarely observed V segments, including chromosome 9 orphons, were left out of the earlier analysis of roughly 600 of the donors. A later genetic analysis reported fewer N-insertions in productive TCRs among donors in an Asian-associated ancestry cluster than the roughly 640-donor mean. In a later analysis, TCR association rates were found to vary across HLA loci, with the most associated TCRs seen for DRB1 alleles and the fewest for HLA-C alleles. Because HLA typing was unavailable for some donors at each locus, only the typed subset was used in association tests. In a later analysis, 15,000 to 20,000 TCR beta sequences were associated with specific HLA alleles at a false discovery rate of 0.05. In vitro tests confirmed that three of the cytomegalovirus-associated TCR beta chains recognize cytomegalovirus antigens. A cluster of highly shared sequence variants was judged likely to represent a technical artifact of the sequencing pipeline.

This clone was counted a few times. The antigen it recognizes is unknown. No qualities accompany the bases; no much larger clone lies one base away. The cohort comprised more than 550 healthy bone marrow donors. Cohort members were all nominally healthy when sampled, although unrecorded immune exposures were likely present. The donor tested CMV seropositive, placing the donor among the roughly 270 seropositive members of the cohort. Each donor provided a peripheral blood sample, and peripheral blood mononuclear cells were used for TCR beta sequencing. Genomic DNA extraction from the blood cell samples was performed with the Qiagen DNeasy Blood Extraction Kit. Library generation was performed with the immunoSEQ multiplex PCR assay. A mixture of 60 forward primers for TCR Vbeta segments and 13 reverse primers for TCR Jbeta segments was used in the multiplex PCR. A multiplex PCR assay on genomic DNA amplified the CDR3 region of rearranged TCR beta genes. On the Illumina HiSeq System, the amplified TCR beta libraries were sequenced as 87-base-pair reads. As for the original processing: A later analysis counted approximately 76 million unique TCR beta chains across the 650 to 800 repertoires, and 10 million to 11 million of these chains were shared by at least two donors. A nearest-neighbor algorithm error-corrected the raw reads and collapsed the reads into unique sequences, merging closely related sequences to remove PCR and sequencing errors. Alignment of CDR3 sequences to IMGT reference sequences was used to assign V, D and J gene segments. For a sequence to be retained, at least a six-nucleotide match to both a V gene segment and a J gene segment was required. A rearrangement counted as productive if the CDR3 had no stop codons and remained in frame with V and J, and every other rearrangement counted as non-productive. CDR3 was defined by IMGT convention, running from the second conserved V-encoded cysteine to the conserved J-encoded phenylalanine. In an earlier analysis of more than 550 of the donors, sequences lacking an unambiguous match to a single V gene segment were excluded. In an earlier analysis of about 590 of the donors, a V segment was called functional when productive rearrangements were above 56.7%, and segregating when the standard deviation between donors exceeded 5%. A statistical classification framework was built for diagnosing cytomegalovirus status from the catalog of TCR beta chain sequences. A later analysis assigned V and J genes by comparing TCR nucleotide sequences with IMGT/GENE-DB human TR gene sequences. A later analysis assigned CDR3 sequences and most-parsimonious VDJ recombination scenarios with the TCRdist pipeline. In a later analysis, every TCR beta chain was defined by the combination of its CDR3 amino acid sequence and its V-gene family, and reads without a unique V-gene family were dropped. In a later analysis, 500 to 700 highly shared, low-generation-probability nucleotide sequences were removed to address suspected cross-contamination and a sequencing artifact. For each public chain, a later analysis derived a clonal expansion index from normalized ranks of inferred template counts within each repertoire. In a later analysis, generation probabilities were computed with a VDJ recombination model fitted to out-of-frame rearrangements, and the resulting probabilities were checked against IGoR. A later analysis scored TCR-TCR, TCR-HLA and TCR-CMV co-occurrence with hypergeometric tests, applying a repertoire-size bias correction to TCR pairs. False discovery rates were estimated in a later analysis by permuting HLA or CMV assignments 20 times. In a later analysis, co-occurring TCRs were grouped using DBSCAN, and TCRdist sequence similarity was added for clustering within HLA-allele-positive subsets. Co-occurrence clustering excluded repertoires with fewer than 30,000 or more than 120,000 public chains, plus five with anomalous nucleotide sharing. TCRdb's version of the immuneACCESS table is confined to in-frame rearrangements and falls short of the full clone set. An unresolved V gene accounts for under half of the shortfall where checked; the remainder is of unknown origin. For V, J and clone size, that table is used; D and trimming come from the DNA. In all, the sample holds more than 95,000 clones, and less than 85% of those were seen once. Clones ranked in the top ten supply around 19% of the sample.

This chain joins TRBV13 to TRBJ1-1; possibly the D gene is TRBD1, per 6 matching bases. The specimen was PBMCs. The source of this sequence is a man younger than 35 in good health and CMV-seropositive. The DNA is as follows: TGTGCCAGCAGCATAAGACAGGTTACAATTGGCGCTTTCTTT. It translates to CASSIRQVTIGAFF. Beyond the CDR3, the reference TRBV13 and TRBJ1-1 genes provide the residues; the full variable domain reads: AAGVIQSPRHLIKEKRETATLKCYPIPRHDTVYWYQQGPGQDPQFLISFYEKMQSDKGSIPDRFSAQQFSDYHSELNMSSLELGDSALYFCASSIRQVTIGAFFGQGTRLTVV.